Listed here are 23 T cell receptor beta chains from one sample, sequenced in a study of T cells in Graves' hyperthyroidism and ophthalmopathy. The investigators amplified TCR beta CDR3 regions from RNA transcripts. When the TCR CDR3 underwent first-round RT-PCR, the HTBI primer set was used. TCRdb re-called the multiplex PCR reads through MiXCR, storing one row per CDR3 protein. The table includes roughly 700,000 distinct CDR3 sequences, 17% detected once. The sample consisted of blood. The source of these receptors is a man in his fifties with Graves' hyperthyroidism.

This clonotype was recorded at least ten times. This sequence joins TRBV20-1 and TRBJ2-1; possibly TRBD2 for D (5 bases). The CDR3 has 16 residues. Trimming cost V 3 bases and J 8 bases, with 23 bases left between them. The germline V gene has CDR1 DFQATT and CDR2 SNEGSKA (reference sequence). CDR3 protein: CSARVRGRESVDEQFF. In DNA form, the CDR3 reads TGCAGTGCTAGGGTTCGAGGAAGGGAGAGCGTGGATGAGCAGTTCTTC.

This clonotype was observed at least ten times. The chain joins TRBV24-1 to TRBJ1-2, with TRBD1 as a possible D gene (5 bases). Germline values: CDR1 KGHDR, CDR2 SFDVKD. The CDR3 length is 15 residues. V was clipped by 4 bases and J by 2 bases, with 13 bases between them. The CDR3 DNA reads TGTGCCACCAGTGACGCATCGGGACGCAACTATGGCTACACCTTC. Translation: CATSDASGRNYGYTF.

Many counts were recorded for this clonotype. The gene calls are TRBV28 and TRBJ2-7, with D unresolved. CDR1 and CDR2 (germline): MDHEN, SYDVKM. V was pared by 5 bases and J by 4 bases, with 12 bases between. The CDR3 runs to 13 residues. The CDR3 here is CASSRGLNYEQYF. In nucleotides, the CDR3 is TGTGCCAGCAGTCGAGGCTTAAATTACGAGCAGTACTTC.

The chain has TRBV14 and TRBJ2-1; the D is unclear. V shed 4 bases and J shed 6 bases, with 16 bases lying between them. The CDR3 has 15 residues. The V gene's germline CDR1 is SGHDN and CDR2 FVKESK. CDR3 nucleotides: TGTGCCAGCAGCCGTCTGGGCCCGGCCGGCAATGAGCAGTTCTTC. It translates to CASSRLGPAGNEQFF.

This clonotype has a count of ten or more. The chain joins TRBV28 to TRBJ1-4, with a possible D match to TRBD1 (6 bases). Trimming took 5 bases from V and 9 from J, leaving 16 bases between them. CDR1 is MDHEN and CDR2 is SYDVKM in the germline V gene. CDR3 length: 14 amino acids. In DNA, the CDR3 is TGTGCCAGCAGTAAGGGTGGGGACAATCAAAAACTGTTTTTT. Its protein product is CASSKGGDNQKLFF.

The chain is built from TRBV24-1 and TRBJ2-1; D tentatively reads TRBD1 or TRBD2 (5 bases each). The V gene's germline CDR1 is KGHDR and CDR2 SFDVKD. The CDR3 loop spans 17 amino acids. V dropped 2 bases and J dropped 9 bases, with 22 bases sitting between them. CDR3 nucleotides: TGTGCCACCAGTGATTCTAGCCCGAGGGGAGTGGTTGGTGAGCAGTTCTTC. Translation: CATSDSSPRGVVGEQFF.

This clonotype was observed many times. The J gene is TRBJ2-7, the V gene TRBV12-3 or TRBV12-4, with D perhaps matching TRBD1 (5 bases). The CDR3 is 15 amino acids. V lost 6 bases and J lost 7, with 22 bases in between. The CDR3 sequence: CASRPTGSSLYEQYF. The CDR3 nucleotides are TGTGCCAGCAGGCCAACAGGATCCTCCCTTTATGAGCAGTACTTC.

CDR3 sequence reads: CASRSLDTEAFF. In DNA, the CDR3 is TGTGCCAGCAGGAGTTTGGACACTGAAGCTTTCTTT. The J gene is TRBJ1-1, the V gene TRBV27; D is uncertain. This CDR3 comprises 12 residues. Germline CDR1 reads MNHEY; CDR2 reads SMNVEV (reference sequence). Trimming shortened V by 6 bases and J by 3 bases, and 8 bases separated the two germline ends.

This clonotype was detected many times. V usage is TRBV3-1 and J usage is TRBJ2-2, with 9 bases that match TRBD2. CDR3 length: 17 amino acids. In germline, CDR1 is LGHDT, CDR2 YNNKEL (reference sequence). The ends lost 0 bases at V and 3 bases at J; junction bases unmatched: 5. The CDR3 spells CASSQDLVAGDTGELFF. For the CDR3, the DNA is TGTGCCAGCAGCCAAGATTTGGTAGCGGGAGACACCGGGGAGCTGTTTTTT.

This clonotype was detected only a few times. The chain uses TRBV7-3 and TRBJ2-5; a possible D gene is TRBD2 (5 bases). Per germline, CDR1 SGHTA and CDR2 FQGTGA. V was shortened by 5 bases and J by 4 bases, with 11 bases between the two germline ends. The CDR3 runs to 13 residues. CDR3 nucleotide sequence: TGTGCCAGCAGCCGTCGGGGAGCAGAGACCCAGTACTTC. It codes for CASSRRGAETQYF.

This clonotype was counted only a few times. The chain is built from TRBV6-5 and TRBJ2-6; D unclear. This CDR3 is built from 16 residues. With 7 bases removed from V and 1 base from J, the gap between germline ends came to 14 bases. CDR1 is MNHEY and CDR2 is SVGAGI in the germline V gene. The DNA of the CDR3 is TGTGCCAGCAAAGATTACTCGCTTTCTGGGGCCAACGTCCTGACTTTC. Translated, it gives CASKDYSLSGANVLTF.

The rearrangement joins TRBV24-1 to TRBJ2-3, with 9 bases that match TRBD2. The CDR3 contains 18 residues. Germline trimming cut 4 bases from V and 4 bases from J; bases unmatched to any gene: 14. CDR1 and CDR2 (germline): KGHDR, SFDVKD. The CDR3 protein is CATSDRGTASGKPDTQYF. The CDR3 region has the DNA TGTGCCACCAGTGACAGGGGTACGGCTAGCGGGAAACCAGATACGCAGTATTTT.

This clonotype has a count of ten or more. The chain is built from TRBV7-9 and TRBJ1-1; possible D gene TRBD1, 5 bases. Germline assignment: CDR1 SEHNR and CDR2 FQNEAQ (reference sequence). This CDR3 has 15 amino acids. V lost 4 bases to trimming and J lost 4 bases, with 16 bases between them. This CDR3 is CASSWVGQGFTEAFF. Written as DNA, the CDR3 is TGTGCCAGCAGCTGGGTTGGGCAGGGCTTCACTGAAGCTTTCTTT. Combining the CDR3 with reference TRBV7-9 and TRBJ1-1 gives the whole variable domain DTGVSQNPRHKITKRGQNVTFRCDPISEHNRLYWYRQTLGQGPEFLTYFQNEAQLEKSRLLSDRFSAERPKGSFSTLEIQRTEQGDSAMYLCASSWVGQGFTEAFFGQGTRLTVV.

The V call is TRBV7-9, the J call TRBJ2-7; 7 bases map to TRBD1. This CDR3 contains 15 residues. CDR1 and CDR2 from the germline V gene are SEHNR and FQNEAQ (reference sequence). V trimming: 1 base; J trimming: 4 bases; junction bases outside the gene matches: 7. CDR3 protein: CASSLEQGNRYEQYF. The CDR3 nucleotides read TGTGCCAGCAGCTTAGAACAGGGGAATCGGTACGAGCAGTACTTC.

The chain joins TRBV24-1 to TRBJ1-2, with a tentative D call TRBD1 (5 bases). Trimming stripped 3 bases from V and 4 bases from J, with 8 bases between. The CDR3 extends over 13 amino acids. CDR1 and CDR2 (germline): KGHDR, SFDVKD. CDR3: CATSDGQGYGYTF. In DNA, the CDR3 is TGTGCCACCAGTGATGGCCAGGGCTATGGCTACACCTTC.

J is TRBJ1-1 and V is TRBV6-1; possibly TRBD1 for D (6 bases). The CDR3 spans 16 residues. Trimming shortened V by 4 bases and J by 0 bases, and 15 bases separated the two germline ends. Germline V gene lookup returns CDR1 MNHNS and CDR2 SASEGT. The CDR3 DNA sequence: TGTGCCAGCAGTGGTCGGGGGCTAGGGGTGAACACTGAAGCTTTCTTT. Translation gives CASSGRGLGVNTEAFF.

The sample holds many counts of this clonotype. This chain joins TRBV27 and TRBJ2-3, with 10 bases aligning to TRBD1. J was trimmed by 4 bases and V by 5 bases; bases with no gene match: 3. Germline V gives CDR1 MNHEY, CDR2 SMNVEV (reference sequence). This CDR3 is built from 14 residues. The CDR3 sequence is CASSETGGADTQYF. The CDR3 coding sequence is TGTGCCAGCAGTGAGACAGGGGGCGCAGATACGCAGTATTTT.

V gene TRBV14 combines with J gene TRBJ1-1; D call uncertain. The length of the CDR3 is 19 residues. Per germline, CDR1 SGHDN and CDR2 FVKESK. Deletions cut 0 bases from V and 0 bases from J, with 20 bases between. The CDR3 reads CASSQDTVRRAEVNTEAFF. CDR3 DNA sequence: TGTGCCAGCAGCCAAGACACAGTCAGACGGGCCGAAGTGAACACTGAAGCTTTCTTT.

This clonotype was observed a handful of times. The chain joins TRBV6-1 to TRBJ2-6; D assignment may be TRBD1 or TRBD2 (5 bases each). Germline-derived CDR1 and CDR2 are MNHNS and SASEGT. There are 18 residues in the CDR3. Trimming shortened V by 11 bases and J by 0 bases, and 23 bases separated the two germline ends. In DNA, the CDR3 is TGTGCCGTCTCGGGACCCCTAGGGGCTCCCTCTGGGGCCAACGTCCTGACTTTC. This gives the protein CAVSGPLGAPSGANVLTF.

The rearrangement links TRBV7-9 to TRBJ1-1; D perhaps matches TRBD1 (5 bases). Trimming cost V 6 bases and J 2 bases, with 13 bases left between them. Per the germline V gene, CDR1 is SEHNR and CDR2 is FQNEAQ (reference sequence). This CDR3 is built from 14 residues. The CDR3 region has the DNA TGTGCCAGCAGGGCGGGACGAGTAAACACTGAAGCTTTCTTT. It specifies CASRAGRVNTEAFF.

This clonotype appeared many times. This sequence joins TRBV5-1 and TRBJ1-2; D is unclear. V lost 2 bases, J lost 0 bases, and 11 bases lay in between. The CDR3 spans 15 residues. From germline, CDR1 is SGHRS and CDR2 YFSETQ. CDR3 loop: CASSLSVGPNYGYTF. CDR3 DNA: TGCGCCAGCAGCTTATCCGTAGGACCTAACTATGGCTACACCTTC.

J is TRBJ1-4 and V is TRBV7-2, with 7 bases identical to TRBD1. Germline CDR1 reads SGHTA; CDR2 reads FQGNSA. The CDR3 consists of 15 residues. With V trimmed by 5 bases and J by 6 bases, 9 bases remained unmatched. CDR3 in amino acids: CASSQAGTAYEKLFF. The DNA of the CDR3 is TGTGCCAGCAGCCAAGCCGGGACAGCCTATGAAAAACTGTTTTTT.

In its sample, this clonotype was seen many times. This chain links TRBV12-3 or TRBV12-4 with TRBJ2-5; unclear D gene. The CDR3 is 11 residues long. The V gene lost 8 bases and the J gene lost 5 bases, with 9 bases spanning the gap. The CDR3: CASQGLETQYF. Written as DNA, the CDR3 is TGTGCCAGCCAAGGGCTCGAGACCCAGTACTTC.